These 29 T cell receptor beta chains were sequenced from one sample in a study of somatic mutations in cytotoxic T cells in rheumatoid arthritis. The repertoire was sequenced with immunoSEQ multiplex PCR; TCRdb's copy has only in-frame clones and lacks some. The sample includes under 20,000 clones, roughly four fifths seen only once; the top ten take roughly 13%. Sample: CD8+ T cells sorted from blood. These receptors all stem from an adult with rheumatoid arthritis.

The chain has TRBV7-2 and TRBJ2-1; D not resolved. This CDR3 has 16 residues. V was pared by 5 bases and J by 0 bases, with 14 bases between. Germline CDR1 SGHTA, CDR2 FQGNSA. In DNA, the CDR3 is TGTGCCAGCAGCCTGGGGTGGGATAGCTCCTACAATGAGCAGTTCTTC. Its protein is CASSLGWDSSYNEQFF.

This chain connects TRBV9 to TRBJ2-5, with unresolved D. CDR1 is SGDLS, CDR2 YYNGEE, per germline. CDR3 size: 14 residues. The ends were cut back, 0 bases at V and 2 bases at J, with 8 bases in the middle. CDR3 sequence reads: CASSVAGGQETQYF. The CDR3 DNA is TGTGCCAGCAGCGTAGCCGGCGGACAAGAGACCCAGTACTTC.

The chain has TRBV4-2 and TRBJ2-1; D may match TRBD1 or TRBD2 (6 bases each). This CDR3 comprises 16 residues. The V end lost 2 bases, the J end lost 9 bases, and 20 bases lay between the germline ends. The V gene's germline CDR1 is LGHNA and CDR2 YNFKEQ. As DNA, the CDR3 is TGTGCCAGCAGCCAAATTTCGGCAGGGGAGGCAAGTGAGCAGTTCTTC. Its protein product is CASSQISAGEASEQFF.

The J gene is TRBJ1-2, the V gene TRBV6-5; D remains unclear. CDR3 length: 14 residues. Trimming shortened V by 6 bases and J by 8 bases, and 19 bases separated the two germline ends. Germline V gene data show CDR1 as MNHEY and CDR2 as SVGAGI. CDR3 residues: CASSPPAVSGGYTF. CDR3 in DNA: TGTGCCAGCAGCCCCCCCGCGGTGTCCGGGGGCTACACCTTC.

The chain uses TRBV6-5 and TRBJ1-1; D may be TRBD1 (5 bases). Trimming shortened V by 6 bases and J by 2 bases, and 16 bases separated the two germline ends. This CDR3 contains 15 residues. CDR1 and CDR2 (germline): MNHEY, SVGAGI. The CDR3 nucleotides read TGTGCCAGCAGAACCAGCAGGGACCTTAACACTGAAGCTTTCTTT. Translated, it gives CASRTSRDLNTEAFF.

The chain has TRBV6-1 and TRBJ2-5; possibly TRBD1 for D (6 bases). The CDR3 is 13 residues long. V dropped 4 bases and J dropped 5 bases, with 11 bases sitting between them. Germline CDR1 MNHNS, CDR2 SASEGT. The CDR3 DNA sequence: TGTGCCAGCAGTGGGACAGAGACCGAGACCCAGTACTTC. Translating it yields CASSGTETETQYF.

The V gene is TRBV19, the J gene TRBJ2-1; possible D gene TRBD2, 6 bases. This CDR3 comprises 15 residues. Germline V gene sequence: CDR1 LNHDA, CDR2 SQIVND (reference sequence). Trimming removed 8 bases from V and 6 bases from J, with 20 bases in between. CDR3 coding DNA: TGTGCCAGTGTGAATTTGGGACTGGGGGTCAATGAGCAGTTCTTC. Amino acid sequence: CASVNLGLGVNEQFF.

This chain links TRBV4-3 with TRBJ1-4, with D hard to call. The CDR3 is 15 residues long. V gave up 0 bases and J gave up 2 bases, with 7 bases separating them. Germline V gives CDR1 LGHNA, CDR2 YSLEER. In DNA, the CDR3 is TGCGCCAGCAGCCAAGATCTGGGGACTAATGAAAAACTGTTTTTT. Its protein product is CASSQDLGTNEKLFF.

The rearrangement links TRBV28 to TRBJ2-7; 7 bases match TRBD1. J lost 3 bases, V lost 3 bases, and 11 bases had no gene match. Germline CDR1 reads MDHEN; CDR2 reads SYDVKM. The CDR3 covers 16 residues. CDR3 region: CASSFPGRQGDYEQYF. For the CDR3, the DNA is TGTGCCAGCAGTTTCCCGGGGCGTCAGGGGGACTACGAGCAGTACTTC.

This chain connects TRBV28 to TRBJ2-2, with D perhaps matching TRBD2 (6 bases). V was cut by 5 bases and J by 4 bases, with 11 bases left in between. Germline CDR1 MDHEN, CDR2 SYDVKM. The CDR3 covers 14 residues. CDR3: CASSPLGGTGELFF. CDR3 nucleotide sequence: TGTGCCAGCAGTCCACTGGGGGGCACCGGGGAGCTGTTTTTT.

This rearrangement joins TRBV5-4 to TRBJ2-7; D ambiguous. Trimming shortened V by 3 bases and J by 7 bases, and 11 bases separated the two germline ends. Germline CDR1 reads SGHNT; CDR2 reads YYREEE (reference sequence). There are 12 residues in the CDR3. This chain's CDR3 is CASSSVSREQYF. CDR3 DNA: TGTGCCAGCAGCTCGGTGTCGCGGGAGCAGTACTTC.

The sample holds a few counts of this clone. The chain couples TRBV19 to TRBJ2-1, with D perhaps matching TRBD1 (5 bases). Germline V lookup: CDR1 LNHDA, CDR2 SQIVND (reference sequence). The V gene lost 6 bases and the J gene lost 7 bases, with 16 bases spanning the gap. The CDR3 consists of 14 residues. In nucleotides, the CDR3 is TGTGCCAGTAGCAATCAGGGCTCGGGTAATGAGCAGTTCTTC. Its translation is CASSNQGSGNEQFF.

In its sample, this clone was seen a few times. The V gene is TRBV27, the J gene TRBJ1-5, with 11 bases matching TRBD1. J gave up 7 bases and V 5 bases, and 7 bases lay outside the gene matches. CDR1 MNHEY and CDR2 SMNVEV come from the germline V gene (reference sequence). This CDR3 comprises 15 residues. CDR3 nucleotides: TGTGCCAGCAGTGCCCGGACAGGGGGCGGACAGCCCCAGCATTTT. Translating gives CASSARTGGGQPQHF.

In the case of this clone: The same CDR3 also results from other DNA sequences found in this sample. This chain links TRBV14 with TRBJ2-3; D is unresolved. The CDR3 has 14 residues. The V gene's germline CDR1 is SGHDN and CDR2 FVKESK. The V and J ends lost 1 base and 2 bases respectively, with 7 bases between them. CDR3 amino acids: CASSQGRHTDTQYF. The CDR3 DNA follows: TGTGCCAGCAGCCAAGGGCGGCACACAGATACGCAGTATTTT.

This clone occurred a few times. The genes are TRBV2 and TRBJ1-5; TRBD1 agrees at 7 bases. V lost 6 bases and J lost 0; bases outside the gene matches: 2. Germline values: CDR1 SNHLY, CDR2 FYNNEI. This CDR3 is 14 amino acids long. The CDR3 protein is CASRQGYSNQPQHF. As DNA, the CDR3 is TGTGCCAGCAGACAGGGGTATAGCAATCAGCCCCAGCATTTT.

V is TRBV7-2 and J is TRBJ2-1; 7 bases fit TRBD2. CDR3 length equals 16 residues. With 5 bases clipped from V and 8 bases from J, the junction kept 15 bases outside the gene matches. Germline V CDR1 and CDR2: SGHTA, FQGNSA. In DNA form, the CDR3 reads TGTGCCAGCAGCCCTAGCCCGAGCGGGGTAATCTATGAGCAGTTCTTC. Encoded protein: CASSPSPSGVIYEQFF. Variable domain in full (rest from reference TRBV7-2 and TRBJ2-1): GAGVSQSPSNKVTEKGKDVELRCDPISGHTALYWYRQSLGQGLEFLIYFQGNSAPDKSGLPSDRFSAERTGGSVSTLTIQRTQQEDSAVYLCASSPSPSGVIYEQFFGPGTRLTVL.

CDR3 sequence (DNA): TGCGCCAGCAGTGACCGGGGACAGGGGTCAACCTACAATGAGCAGTTCTTC. Translating it yields CASSDRGQGSTYNEQFF. The chain uses TRBV10-2 and TRBJ2-1; 10 nucleotides match TRBD1. J lost 2 bases, V lost 3 bases, and 7 bases had no gene match. There are 17 residues in the CDR3. Germline CDR1 is WSHSY and CDR2 is SAAADI.

The V call is TRBV7-2, the J call TRBJ1-5; no clear D gene. Germline values: CDR1 SGHTA, CDR2 FQGNSA. Trimming left V 2 bases short and J 0 bases short, with 11 bases between. The CDR3 is 16 residues long. The CDR3 DNA follows: TGTGCCAGCAGCTTAAAGGGAGGGTATAGCAATCAGCCCCAGCATTTT. This translates into CASSLKGGYSNQPQHF.

CDR3 in amino acids: CASSSHAETATDTQYF. The CDR3 DNA sequence: TGTGCCAGCAGCTCACATGCGGAAACTGCCACAGATACGCAGTATTTT. The chain joins TRBV7-8 to TRBJ2-3; D remains unclear. V gave up 4 bases and J gave up 2 bases, with 16 bases separating them. Germline loops: CDR1 SGHVS, CDR2 FQNEAQ. CDR3 length: 16 residues.

The chain combines TRBV27 with TRBJ2-5; 14 bases agree with TRBD2. Germline V gene sequence: CDR1 MNHEY, CDR2 SMNVEV (reference sequence). Germline trimming cut 5 bases from V and 5 bases from J; bases unmatched to any gene: 7. CDR3 length: 16 amino acids. CDR3 region: CASSPGLAGGLETQYF. CDR3 coding DNA: TGTGCCAGCAGTCCCGGACTAGCGGGGGGCCTGGAGACCCAGTACTTC.

This clone was counted between two and nine times. This chain uses TRBV9 with TRBJ1-1; 8 bases are a match to TRBD1. Germline V gene lookup returns CDR1 SGDLS and CDR2 YYNGEE. Unmatched junction bases numbered 6, after V lost 0 bases and J lost 2 bases. The CDR3 loop spans 16 amino acids. Here the CDR3 DNA reads TGTGCCAGCAGCGTAGGCGTGGCAGGGGGCAACACTGAAGCTTTCTTT. Protein: CASSVGVAGGNTEAFF.

V and J are TRBV15 and TRBJ2-3; TRBD2 aligns across 8 bases. V lost 0 bases, J lost 9 bases, and 2 bases stayed unmatched. The CDR3 has 13 residues. Germline values: CDR1 LNHNV, CDR2 YYDKDF (reference sequence). The CDR3 DNA follows: TGTGCCACCAGCAGAGATCGGGGGGGAACGCAGTATTTT. Protein product: CATSRDRGGTQYF. Full variable domain (missing parts from reference TRBV15 and TRBJ2-3): DAMVIQNPRYQVTQFGKPVTLSCSQTLNHNVMYWYQQKSSQAPKLLFHYYDKDFNNEADTPDNFQSRRPNTSFCFLDIRSPGLGDTAMYLCATSRDRGGTQYFGPGTRLTVL.

This rearrangement joins TRBV5-6 to TRBJ2-5; 7 bases agree with TRBD2. CDR1 is SGHDT, CDR2 YYEEEE, per germline. This CDR3 region has 11 residues. J lost 11 bases, V lost 2 bases, and 3 bases had no gene match. The CDR3, as DNA: TGTGCCAGCAGCTTTGGACTAGTTCAGTACTTC. This gives the protein CASSFGLVQYF. Drawing the rest from reference TRBV5-6 and TRBJ2-5, the complete variable domain is DAGVTQSPTHLIKTRGQQVTLRCSPKSGHDTVSWYQQALGQGPQFIFQYYEEEERQRGNFPDRFSGHQFPNYSSELNVNALLLGDSALYLCASSFGLVQYFGPGTRLLVL.

The chain is built from TRBV11-2 and TRBJ2-1; no clear D gene. The CDR3 is 16 residues long. CDR1 SGHAT and CDR2 FQNNGV come from the germline V gene. Trimming took 6 bases from V and 0 from J, leaving 15 bases between them. The CDR3 loop reads CASRVTHLSSYNEQFF. In DNA form, the CDR3 reads TGTGCCAGCAGGGTTACCCACTTGTCCTCCTACAATGAGCAGTTCTTC.

The chain joins TRBV27 to TRBJ1-5, with unresolved D. CDR1 and CDR2 from the germline V gene are MNHEY and SMNVEV (reference sequence). The CDR3 is made up of 15 amino acids. Deletions cut 5 bases from V and 0 bases from J, with 11 bases between. The CDR3 loop reads CASSPYSYSNQPQHF. CDR3 sequence (DNA): TGTGCCAGCAGTCCATATTCTTATAGCAATCAGCCCCAGCATTTT.

In its sample, this clone was seen once. The gene calls are TRBV27 and TRBJ2-3; tentatively, D is TRBD2 (5 bases). Trimming cost V 8 bases and J 2 bases, with 17 bases left between them. Germline values: CDR1 MNHEY, CDR2 SMNVEV (reference sequence). The CDR3 covers 15 residues. The CDR3 sequence is CASGRTSPPTDTQYF. CDR3 DNA sequence: TGTGCCAGCGGTCGGACTTCGCCCCCCACAGATACGCAGTATTTT.

This chain joins TRBV9 and TRBJ2-1, with unresolved D. Looked up from germline, CDR1 is SGDLS and CDR2 is YYNGEE. With 3 bases removed from V and 7 bases from J, the gap between germline ends came to 11 bases. This CDR3 is 13 amino acids long. The CDR3 DNA reads as TGTGCCAGCAGCGCAAAGACCGTGAATGAGCAGTTCTTC. It encodes CASSAKTVNEQFF.

This rearrangement joins TRBV5-4 to TRBJ1-2, with D uncertain. The CDR3 is 15 residues long. V was cut by 4 bases and J by 0 bases, with 13 bases left in between. CDR1 and CDR2 from the germline V gene are SGHNT and YYREEE (reference sequence). The CDR3: CASSLVGAANYGYTF. The CDR3 DNA follows: TGTGCCAGCAGCCTGGTTGGCGCAGCTAACTATGGCTACACCTTC.

The chain uses TRBV15 and TRBJ1-3; 7 positions match TRBD1. Germline trimming cut 6 bases from V and 2 bases from J; bases unmatched to any gene: 7. Germline CDR1 and CDR2: LNHNV and YYDKDF (reference sequence). The CDR3 is 15 residues long. Here the CDR3 reads CATSPDRDPGNTIYF. The CDR3 coding sequence is TGTGCCACCAGTCCAGACAGGGACCCTGGAAACACCATATATTTT.